The clone carrying this T cell receptor beta chain came up a few times. Its antigen remains unknown. This record comes from a study of T cells in Graves' hyperthyroidism and ophthalmopathy. Study conclusions and caveats: Ophthalmopathy stood apart from stable hyperthyroidism in a 13 V-J model. The model forecast ophthalmopathy, anticipating it by a median approximately 6 months before onset.

Using RNA transcripts as the source, TCR beta CDR3 regions were amplified. The HTBI primer set drove a first-round RT-PCR of the TCR CDR3. One entry per CDR3 protein, called by TCRdb with MiXCR from the multiplex PCR reads. Among 530,000 or so distinct CDR3 sequences listed, approximately 24% were seen once. The ends were cut back, 3 bases at V and 2 bases at J, with 12 bases in the middle. The CDR3 extends over 15 amino acids. Germline CDR1 reads SGHRS; CDR2 reads YFSETQ. Ophthalmopathy patients had Clinical Activity Score at least 3, NOSPECS grade at least 4, duration under 3 months. The chain uses TRBV5-1 and TRBJ2-1, with a weak D call TRBD1 (5 bases). The TCR sequence derives from a woman between 25 and 40 years old with Graves' ophthalmopathy. Sequences were obtained from blood. The CDR3 DNA reads as TGCGCCAGCAGCTCCACCAGGGTGCCCTACAATGAGCAGTTCTTC. Encoded protein: CASSSTRVPYNEQFF. The variable domain in full, completed from reference TRBV5-1 and TRBJ2-1, reads KAGVTQTPRYLIKTRGQQVTLSCSPISGHRSVSWYQQTPGQGLQFLFEYFSETQRNKGNFPGRFSGRQFSNSRSEMNVSTLELGDSALYLCASSSTRVPYNEQFFGPGTRLTVL.